This TCR beta chain was profiled in a study of blood T cell repertoires in COVID-19. TCRdb's table, derived via immunoSEQ multiplex PCR, lists solely in-frame clones and lacks some. The sample shows 250,000 to 300,000 clones, more than 85% of them seen only once. The germline gives CDR1 MNHEY, CDR2 SVGAGI. The V gene end was trimmed by 6 bases and the J gene end by 0 bases; junction bases not matched to a gene: 4. This CDR3 spans 15 amino acids. The source is a man younger than 30 with active or convalescent COVID-19. The specimen sequenced was peripheral blood. The chain is built from TRBV6-5 and TRBJ2-7; 11 bases map to TRBD2. The CDR3 reads CASSGGTSGSYEQYF. The CDR3 coding sequence is TGTGCCAGCAGCGGGGGGACTAGCGGCTCCTACGAGCAGTACTTC.